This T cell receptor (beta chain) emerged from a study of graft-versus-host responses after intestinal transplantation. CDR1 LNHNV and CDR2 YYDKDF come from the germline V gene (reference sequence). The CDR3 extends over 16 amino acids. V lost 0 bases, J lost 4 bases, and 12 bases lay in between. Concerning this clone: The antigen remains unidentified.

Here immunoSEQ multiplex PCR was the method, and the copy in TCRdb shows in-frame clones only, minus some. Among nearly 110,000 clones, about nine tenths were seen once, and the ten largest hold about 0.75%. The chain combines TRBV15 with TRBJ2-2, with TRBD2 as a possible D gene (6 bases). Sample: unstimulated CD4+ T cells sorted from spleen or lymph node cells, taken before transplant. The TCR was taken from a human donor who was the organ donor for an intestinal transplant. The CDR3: CATSRDWRGGTGELFF. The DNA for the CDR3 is TGTGCCACCAGCAGAGATTGGCGGGGCGGCACCGGGGAGCTGTTTTTT.